Described below is a single T cell receptor beta chain sequence and its context. The CDR3 totals 14 residues. The germline gives CDR1 SGHTA, CDR2 FQGNSA. Deletions cut 3 bases from V and 4 bases from J, with 10 bases between. Via MiXCR, TCRdb re-called the RT-PCR reads, giving one row per CDR3 protein. The sample shows almost 700,000 distinct CDR3 sequences, approximately 14% of them seen only once. The sequence was collected from a female donor in good health, serving as a healthy control. Sequences were obtained from memory CD4+ T cells from blood. The chain links TRBV7-2 to TRBJ1-3; D ambiguous. The CDR3 is CASSLRRGGNTIYF. The CDR3 DNA sequence: TGTGCCAGCAGCTTGCGGAGAGGCGGAAACACCATATATTTT.